A selection of T cell receptor beta chains follows, all from one sample in a study of shared clonotypes between healthy human individuals. TCRdb's table, derived via immunoSEQ multiplex PCR, lists solely in-frame clones and lacks some. The table has roughly 2.2 million clones, about 92% seen once. The specimen sequenced was naive CD4+ T cells from PBMCs. These receptors were collected from a man aged 18-30 years in good health. Some clones in this sample may be carry-over from other donors' samples. CDR3s include the opening cysteine and the closing phenylalanine or tryptophan. A D gene is named only where the DNA matches it firmly. The listing skips clone size in some rows; elsewhere it reads once, few, many or a size class.

V,J,size,length,D,CDR3,DNA
TRBV6-1,TRBJ2-7,NA,15,TRBD1,CASTLVRDRGYEQYF,TGTGCCAGCACCTTAGTCCGGGACAGGGGATACGAGCAGTACTTC
TRBV27,TRBJ2-4,NA,14,NA,CASRNMAAGNIQYF,TGTGCCAGCAGAAATATGGCGGCGGGGAACATTCAGTACTTC
TRBV6-6,TRBJ2-7,NA,16,TRBD2,CASSPTSGGSSGEQYF,TGTGCCAGCAGCCCTACTAGCGGGGGATCAAGTGGAGAGCAGTACTTC
TRBV15,TRBJ1-2,NA,14,TRBD1,CATSRELTGGGYTF,TGTGCCACCAGCAGAGAATTGACAGGGGGAGGCTACACCTTC
TRBV27,TRBJ1-2,few,15,NA,CASSSMQARDYGYTF,TGTGCCAGCAGTTCGATGCAGGCTAGGGACTATGGCTACACCTTC
TRBV19,TRBJ2-1,NA,12,TRBD1,CASSLTGSEQFF,TGTGCCAGTAGCTTGACAGGGAGTGAGCAGTTCTTC
TRBV19,TRBJ1-1,NA,14,NA,CASSIDRSASEAFF,TGTGCCAGTAGTATAGATCGGTCAGCCTCAGAAGCTTTCTTT
TRBV28,TRBJ1-2,NA,15,NA,CASSRRFSPQYGYTF,TGTGCCAGCAGCCGAAGGTTTAGTCCTCAGTATGGCTACACCTTC
TRBV4-2,TRBJ2-3,NA,16,TRBD2,CASSPSGGKGTDTQYF,TGTGCCAGCAGCCCCTCGGGGGGGAAGGGTACAGATACGCAGTATTTT
TRBV10-3,TRBJ2-7,NA,14,TRBD1,CATNVDRELHEQYF,TGTGCCACGAACGTGGACAGGGAGCTCCACGAGCAGTACTTC
TRBV7-8,TRBJ1-5,NA,14,NA,CASRIGRDNQPQHF,TGTGCCAGCCGTATCGGCAGGGACAATCAGCCCCAGCATTTT
TRBV2,TRBJ2-7,NA,14,TRBD1,CASSGQTGSYEQYF,TGTGCCAGCAGCGGACAGACAGGGTCCTACGAGCAGTACTTC
TRBV6-1,TRBJ2-7,NA,14,TRBD1,CASSGRQGSNEQYF,TGTGCCAGCAGTGGGAGACAGGGGTCAAACGAGCAGTACTTC
TRBV5-1,TRBJ1-2,NA,13,NA,CASGAEINYGYTF,TGCGCCAGCGGCGCAGAGATTAACTATGGCTACACCTTC
TRBV28,TRBJ2-1,NA,14,NA,CASRSGDMYNEQFF,TGTGCCAGCAGAAGCGGGGACATGTACAATGAGCAGTTCTTC
TRBV30,TRBJ1-1,NA,18,TRBD1,CAWSPPGTGGTWHTEAFF,TGTGCCTGGAGCCCTCCCGGGACAGGGGGCACCTGGCACACTGAAGCTTTCTTT
TRBV14,TRBJ1-2,NA,15,NA,CASSQVGQPNYGYTF,TGTGCCAGCAGCCAAGTAGGACAGCCTAACTATGGCTACACCTTC
TRBV4-2,TRBJ1-5,NA,16,NA,CASSQVTGFFGQPQHF,TGTGCCAGCAGCCAGGTCACAGGGTTTTTCGGACAGCCCCAGCATTTT
TRBV28,TRBJ2-2,NA,15,NA,CASRETGSSTGELFF,TGTGCCAGCAGGGAAACAGGGAGTAGCACCGGGGAGCTGTTTTTT
TRBV28,TRBJ2-2,NA,15,TRBD2,CASSLAGANTGELFF,TGTGCCAGCAGCCTAGCGGGAGCAAACACCGGGGAGCTGTTTTTT
TRBV6-5,TRBJ2-2,NA,15,NA,CASSRGGSWSGELFF,TGTGCCAGCAGTCGAGGGGGGAGTTGGTCCGGGGAGCTGTTTTTT
TRBV4-1,TRBJ2-6,NA,16,NA,CASSQDDIWGANVLTF,TGCGCCAGCAGCCAAGATGACATATGGGGGGCCAACGTCCTGACTTTC
TRBV5-1,TRBJ2-1,once,14,NA,CASSDQTSYNEQFF,TGCGCCAGCAGCGACCAGACTAGCTACAATGAGCAGTTCTTC
TRBV18,TRBJ2-3,NA,14,NA,CASSPSAYTDTQYF,TGTGCCAGCTCACCCAGCGCGTACACAGATACGCAGTATTTT
TRBV27,TRBJ2-1,NA,15,NA,CASSAGGGIAREQFF,TGTGCCAGCAGCGCCGGGGGCGGGATAGCGCGTGAGCAGTTCTTC
TRBV7-9,TRBJ2-3,NA,16,TRBD2,CASSRGLAGATDTQYF,TGTGCCAGCAGCCGAGGACTAGCGGGAGCTACAGATACGCAGTATTTT
TRBV6-5,TRBJ2-5,NA,11,NA,CASRDDLTQYF,TGTGCCAGCAGGGATGATTTGACCCAGTACTTC
TRBV5-5,TRBJ1-2,NA,17,TRBD1,CASSLLGQGKDLGGYTF,TGTGCCAGCAGCCTCTTGGGACAGGGTAAGGATCTCGGCGGCTACACCTTC
TRBV2,TRBJ2-5,NA,16,TRBD1,CASSDARQGARETQYF,TGTGCCAGCAGTGATGCGAGACAGGGGGCGAGAGAGACCCAGTACTTC
TRBV19,TRBJ1-4,NA,18,TRBD1,CASSIDLQGDETNEKLFF,TGTGCCAGTAGTATAGATTTACAGGGGGACGAGACTAATGAAAAACTGTTTTTT
TRBV5-1,TRBJ1-1,NA,15,NA,CASSLDIRGGTEAFF,TGCGCCAGCAGCTTGGACATTAGGGGCGGCACTGAAGCTTTCTTT
TRBV28,TRBJ2-2,NA,17,NA,CASSLPQGPANTGELFF,TGTGCCAGCAGTTTACCCCAGGGGCCCGCGAACACCGGGGAGCTGTTTTTT